This T cell receptor (beta chain) was observed in a study of long-term antiretroviral therapy in people with HIV. V lost 4 bases and J lost 5, with 10 bases in between. Germline V gene lookup returns CDR1 SQVTM and CDR2 ANQGSEA. This CDR3 spans 12 amino acids. Study findings and constraints: ART adherence, viral resistance and therapy changes were undocumented.

With respect to this clone: The target antigen is unknown.

There were roughly 0.95-11 million cryopreserved PBMC in the samples before DNA extraction. The immunoSEQ assay was v3.0, run at survey level. Only in-frame clones appear in the TCRdb table, and some are missing; sequencing was by immunoSEQ multiplex PCR. The sample includes approximately 2,500 clones, 70% to 80% of them seen just once. This sequence originates from a woman in her thirties or forties with HIV. The rearrangement uses TRBV29-1 and TRBJ2-3; D unclear. The source material was unsorted PBMCs, sampled 0.4 years before starting antiretroviral therapy. The CDR3 DNA reads as TGCAGCGTTGGAAGTGGTTTAGATACGCAGTATTTT. Amino acids: CSVGSGLDTQYF.